A single sample gave rise to the 9 T cell receptor beta chains below, sequenced in a study of identifying expanded T cells in peripheral blood. Profiling relied on immunoSEQ multiplex PCR, and the TCRdb table lists in-frame clones only, not all of them. The table lists over 100,000 clones, 88% of them singletons. Sample: blood. The source of these receptors is a person aged 18 to 75 in good health.

The J gene is TRBJ1-5, the V gene TRBV5-1; D uncertain. V was shortened by 6 bases and J by 2 bases, with 15 bases between the two germline ends. CDR3 length: 15 amino acids. Germline V gives CDR1 SGHRS, CDR2 YFSETQ. The CDR3 loop reads CASNQEADGNQPQHF. Written as DNA, the CDR3 is TGCGCCAGCAACCAGGAGGCCGACGGCAATCAGCCCCAGCATTTT.

The J gene is TRBJ1-2, the V gene TRBV19; D not certain. V was shortened by 10 bases and J by 0 bases, with 3 bases between the two germline ends. The CDR3 has 10 amino acids. Germline CDR1 is LNHDA and CDR2 is SQIVND (reference sequence). The DNA of the CDR3 is TGTGCCACTTCTAACTATGGCTACACCTTC. Residues: CATSNYGYTF.

V is TRBV5-4 and J is TRBJ2-1, with TRBD2 identical over 8 bases. Germline trimming cut 2 bases from V and 3 bases from J; bases unmatched to any gene: 4. Per germline, CDR1 SGHNT and CDR2 YYREEE (reference sequence). The CDR3 extends over 15 amino acids. The CDR3 DNA sequence: TGTGCCAGCAGCTTTTGGACTAGCATCTACAATGAGCAGTTCTTC. Amino acids: CASSFWTSIYNEQFF.

The chain couples TRBV2 to TRBJ2-5, with TRBD2 as a possible D gene (5 bases). The CDR3 sequence is 13 residues long. Trimming removed 2 bases from V and 2 bases from J, with 6 bases in between. In germline, CDR1 is SNHLY, CDR2 FYNNEI. DNA for the CDR3: TGTGCCAGCAGTGAAAGGACTCAAGAGACCCAGTACTTC. It specifies CASSERTQETQYF. The complete variable domain, with remaining parts taken from reference TRBV2 and TRBJ2-5, reads EPEVTQTPSHQVTQMGQEVILRCVPISNHLYFYWYRQILGQKVEFLVSFYNNEISEKSEIFDDQFSVERPDGSNFTLKIRSTKLEDSAMYFCASSERTQETQYFGPGTRLLVL.

This clone was found once. The rearrangement joins TRBV6-4 to TRBJ2-1, with TRBD2 matching 9 bases. V lost 4 bases and J lost 7; bases outside the gene matches: 11. This CDR3 has 16 amino acids. Germline CDR1 is MRHNA and CDR2 is SNTAGT. CDR3 sequence reads: CASSASGTSRRNEQFF. The CDR3 region has the DNA TGTGCCAGCAGTGCCTCCGGGACTAGCAGGCGGAATGAGCAGTTCTTC.

The rearrangement joins TRBV7-3 to TRBJ2-3; no reliable D call. This CDR3 comprises 12 residues. Trimming removed 3 bases from V and 2 bases from J, with 3 bases in between. From germline, CDR1 is SGHTA and CDR2 FQGTGA. The CDR3 is CASSFFTDTQYF. As DNA, the CDR3 is TGTGCCAGCAGCTTTTTCACAGATACGCAGTATTTT.

The rearrangement links TRBV6-4 to TRBJ2-2; possible D gene TRBD2, 5 bases. The CDR3 has 14 residues. The V gene lost 0 bases and the J gene lost 6 bases, with 8 bases spanning the gap. Germline lookup yields CDR1 MRHNA and CDR2 SNTAGT. In nucleotides, the CDR3 is TGTGCCAGCAGTGACTCCGGGGTCCCCGGGGAGCTGTTTTTT. Its protein product is CASSDSGVPGELFF.

Turning to this clone: The junction departs from germline at one end; a sequencing error may be responsible. The genes are TRBV6-1 and TRBJ1-5; D is possibly TRBD1 (6 bases). The CDR3 loop spans 15 amino acids. Germline CDR1 MNHNS, CDR2 SASEGT. CDR3 DNA: TGTGCCAGCAGGGGGACACATATTAGCGATCAGCCCCAGCATTTT. Translating gives CASRGTHISDQPQHF.

The V and J genes are TRBV10-1 and TRBJ1-1; a weak D match, TRBD1 (5 bases). The germline gives CDR1 WNHNN, CDR2 SYGVQD (reference sequence). The CDR3 consists of 15 residues. V lost 0 bases and J 5 bases, leaving 13 bases between the germline ends. CDR3 amino acids: CASSESGSGGTEAFF. The CDR3 bases are TGCGCCAGCAGTGAGTCCGGGTCGGGGGGGACTGAAGCTTTCTTT.